This T cell receptor (beta chain) is from a study of shared clonotypes between healthy human individuals. About the research overall: Per donor, three plates held CD4 naive cells, three held CD4 memory, two held CD8 naive and one held CD8 memory.

Clones were read by immunoSEQ multiplex PCR, and TCRdb kept only the in-frame ones, dropping some. The table records 1.6 million or so clones, around 97% of them present only once. Donors comprised only Caucasian adults living in Nashville, Tennessee. This CDR3 spans 13 amino acids. V was cut by 6 bases and J by 0 bases, with 7 bases left in between. In germline, CDR1 is SNHLY, CDR2 FYNNEI. The chain employs TRBV2 and TRBJ2-3; D remains ambiguous. The clonotype originates from a man in his thirties or forties in good health. Sequenced material: naive CD4+ T cells sorted from blood. Sample subset: CD45RA+ positively selected. CDR3 protein: CASRNSSTDTQYF. The CDR3 nucleotides are TGTGCCAGCAGAAATTCTAGCACAGATACGCAGTATTTT.